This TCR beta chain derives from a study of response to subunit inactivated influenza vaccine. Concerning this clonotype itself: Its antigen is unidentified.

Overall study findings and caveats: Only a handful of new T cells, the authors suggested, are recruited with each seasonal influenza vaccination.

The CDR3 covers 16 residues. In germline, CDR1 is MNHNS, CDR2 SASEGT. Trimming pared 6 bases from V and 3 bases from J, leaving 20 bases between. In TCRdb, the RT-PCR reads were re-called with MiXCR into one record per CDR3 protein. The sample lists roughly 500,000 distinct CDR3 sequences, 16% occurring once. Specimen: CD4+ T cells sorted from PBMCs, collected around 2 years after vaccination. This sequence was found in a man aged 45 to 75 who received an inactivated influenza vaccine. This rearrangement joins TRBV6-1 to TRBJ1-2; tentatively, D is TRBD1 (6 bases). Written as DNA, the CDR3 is TGTGCCAGCAGCTCCAGGGGCGACCCTCAGGACTATGGCTACACCTTC. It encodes CASSSRGDPQDYGYTF.